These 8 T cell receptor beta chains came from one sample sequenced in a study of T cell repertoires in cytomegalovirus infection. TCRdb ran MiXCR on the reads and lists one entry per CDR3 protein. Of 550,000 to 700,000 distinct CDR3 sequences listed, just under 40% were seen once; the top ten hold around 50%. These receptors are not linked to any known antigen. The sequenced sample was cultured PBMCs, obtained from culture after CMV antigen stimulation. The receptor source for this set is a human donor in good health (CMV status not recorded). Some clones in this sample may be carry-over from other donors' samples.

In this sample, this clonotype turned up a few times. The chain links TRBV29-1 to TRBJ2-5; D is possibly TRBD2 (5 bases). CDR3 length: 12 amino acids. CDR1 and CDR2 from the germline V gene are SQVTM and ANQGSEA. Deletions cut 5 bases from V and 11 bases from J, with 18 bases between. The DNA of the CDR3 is TGCAGCGTTACCGTTACTACGGGATCTCAGTACTTC. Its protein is CSVTVTTGSQYF.

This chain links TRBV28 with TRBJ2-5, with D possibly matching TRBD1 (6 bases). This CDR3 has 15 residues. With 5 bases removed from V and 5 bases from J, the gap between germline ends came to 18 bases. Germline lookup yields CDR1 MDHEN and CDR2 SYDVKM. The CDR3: CASSTRTDPMETQYF. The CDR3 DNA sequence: TGTGCCAGCAGTACAAGGACAGACCCCATGGAGACCCAGTACTTC.

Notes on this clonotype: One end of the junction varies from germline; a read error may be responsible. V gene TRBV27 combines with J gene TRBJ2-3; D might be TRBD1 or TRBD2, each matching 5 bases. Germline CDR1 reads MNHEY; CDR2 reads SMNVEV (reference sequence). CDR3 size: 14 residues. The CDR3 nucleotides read TGTGCCTGCAGGGAAGCGGTCGGGTGGGATACGCAGTATTTT. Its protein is CACREAVGWDTQYF.

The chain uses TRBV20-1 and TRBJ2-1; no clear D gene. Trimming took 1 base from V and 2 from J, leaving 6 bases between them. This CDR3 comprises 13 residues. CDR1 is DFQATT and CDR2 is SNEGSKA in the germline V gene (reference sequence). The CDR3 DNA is TGCAGTGCTAGAGGACTGACCTACAATGAGCAGTTCTTC. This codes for CSARGLTYNEQFF.

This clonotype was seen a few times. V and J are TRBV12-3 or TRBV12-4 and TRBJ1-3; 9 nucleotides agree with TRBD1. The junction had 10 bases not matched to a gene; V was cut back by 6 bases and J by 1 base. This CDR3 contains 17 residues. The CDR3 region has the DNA TGTGCCAGCAGCCCAAGTCACGACAGGGGGTCTGGAAACACCATATATTTT. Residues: CASSPSHDRGSGNTIYF.

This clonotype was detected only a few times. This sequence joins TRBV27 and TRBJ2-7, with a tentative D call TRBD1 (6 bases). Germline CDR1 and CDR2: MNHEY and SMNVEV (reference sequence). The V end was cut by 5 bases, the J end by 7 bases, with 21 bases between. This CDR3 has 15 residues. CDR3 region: CASSELTGIREEQYF. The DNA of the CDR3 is TGTGCCAGCAGTGAACTAACAGGGATAAGAGAGGAGCAGTACTTC.

The CDR3 here is CAWSVRGEQYF. The CDR3 bases are TGTGCCTGGAGTGTACGGGGCGAGCAGTACTTC. The chain uses TRBV30 and TRBJ2-7, with D perhaps TRBD2 (5 bases). The CDR3 covers 11 residues. V was trimmed by 0 bases and J by 6 bases, leaving 6 bases between them. CDR1 and CDR2 from the germline V gene are GTSNPN and SVGIG (reference sequence). Combining the CDR3 with reference TRBV30 and TRBJ2-7 gives the whole variable domain SQTIHQWPATLVQPVGSPLSLECTVEGTSNPNLYWYRQAAGRGLQLLFYSVGIGQISSEVPQNLSASRPQDRQFILSSKKLLLSDSGFYLCAWSVRGEQYFGPGTRLTVT.

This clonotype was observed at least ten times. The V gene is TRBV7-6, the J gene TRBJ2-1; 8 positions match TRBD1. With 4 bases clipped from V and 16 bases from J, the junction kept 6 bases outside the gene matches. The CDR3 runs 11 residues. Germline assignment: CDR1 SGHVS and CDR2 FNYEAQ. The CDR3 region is CASSSGTGVFF. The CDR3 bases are TGTGCCAGCAGCTCCGGGACAGGAGTCTTCTTC.